The source of this T cell receptor (beta chain) is a study of early T cells in non-severe SARS-CoV-2 infection. Looking at the study overall: Unsorted whole-blood RNA was sequenced in bulk, leaving chains unpaired.

Individual cDNA molecules received unique molecular identifiers during library preparation. TCRdb itself ran the 5' RACE reads through MiXCR, one entry per CDR3 protein. The sample consists of fewer than 100,000 distinct CDR3 sequences, 8.5% to 10% of them appearing once. V lost 6 bases, J lost 0 bases, and 5 bases stayed unmatched. The CDR3 spans 13 residues. Germline assignment: CDR1 DFQATT and CDR2 SNEGSKA (reference sequence). General study findings and limits: Matches to VDJdb favored anti-spike CD8 responses and missed private and CD4 specificities.

In regard to this clonotype: Antigen unknown.

The chain combines TRBV20-1 with TRBJ2-7; 7 nucleotides match TRBD1. Sequenced material: whole blood. The clonotype comes from an adult who was a healthcare worker with PCR-confirmed SARS-CoV-2 infection or an uninfected control (not recorded which). The CDR3 region is CSAPRQGSYEQYF. DNA for the CDR3: TGCAGTGCCCCGAGACAGGGCTCCTACGAGCAGTACTTC.